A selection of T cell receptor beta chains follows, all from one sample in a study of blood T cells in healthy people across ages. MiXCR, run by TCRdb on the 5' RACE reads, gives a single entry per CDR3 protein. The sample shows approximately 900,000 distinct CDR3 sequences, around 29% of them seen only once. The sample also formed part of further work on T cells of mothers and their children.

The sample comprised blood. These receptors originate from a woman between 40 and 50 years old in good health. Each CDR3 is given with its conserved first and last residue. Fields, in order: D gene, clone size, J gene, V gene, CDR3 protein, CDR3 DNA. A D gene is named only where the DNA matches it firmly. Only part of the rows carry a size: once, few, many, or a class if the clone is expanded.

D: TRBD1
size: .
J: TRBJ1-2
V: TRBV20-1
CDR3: CSGDRVMRGGYTF
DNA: TGCAGTGGAGACAGGGTAATGCGGGGAGGCTACACCTTC

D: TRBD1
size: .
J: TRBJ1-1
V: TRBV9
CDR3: CASSVKGAKSEAFF
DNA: TGTGCCAGCAGCGTAAAGGGGGCGAAAAGCGAAGCTTTCTTT

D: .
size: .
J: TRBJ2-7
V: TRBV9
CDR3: CTRHGRTRSNSYEQYF
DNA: TGTACGCGACACGGGCGTACAAGATCGAACTCCTACGAGCAGTACTTC

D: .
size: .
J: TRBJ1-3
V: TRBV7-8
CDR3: CASSLGRASSGNTIYF
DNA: TGTGCCAGCAGCTTGGGCAGGGCAAGCTCTGGAAACACCATATATTTT

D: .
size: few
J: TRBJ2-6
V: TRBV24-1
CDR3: CATSVAGANVLTF
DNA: TGTGCCACCAGTGTGGCTGGGGCCAACGTCCTGACTTTC

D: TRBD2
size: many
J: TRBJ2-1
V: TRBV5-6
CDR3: CASSLVKLAGGLNEQFF
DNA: TGTGCCAGCAGCTTGGTGAAACTAGCGGGGGGGTTGAATGAGCAGTTCTTC

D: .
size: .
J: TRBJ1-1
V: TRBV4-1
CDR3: CASSQGGAAWGEAFF
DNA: TGCGCCAGCAGCCAAGGTGGAGCAGCGTGGGGTGAAGCTTTCTTT

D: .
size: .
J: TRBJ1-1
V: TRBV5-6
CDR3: CASTLPRNTEAFF
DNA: TGTGCCAGCACGCTACCACGGAACACTGAAGCTTTCTTT

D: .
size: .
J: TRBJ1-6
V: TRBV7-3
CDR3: CASSLGNSNSPLHF
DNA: TGTGCCAGCAGCTTAGGGAACAGTAATTCACCCCTCCACTTT

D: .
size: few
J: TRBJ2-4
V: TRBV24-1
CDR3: CATSDGLLAKNIQYF
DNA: TGTGCCACCAGTGATGGGTTACTAGCCAAAAACATTCAGTACTTC

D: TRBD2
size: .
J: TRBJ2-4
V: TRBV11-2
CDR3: CASSYGFAKAGGNIQYF
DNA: TGTGCCAGCAGCTACGGGTTCGCGAAAGCGGGGGGAAACATTCAGTACTTC

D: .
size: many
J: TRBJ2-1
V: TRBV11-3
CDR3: CASSLARGHEQFF
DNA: TGTGCCAGCAGCTTAGCTAGGGGACATGAGCAGTTCTTC

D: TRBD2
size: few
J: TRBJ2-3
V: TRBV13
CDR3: CASSFLGGAVADTQYF
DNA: TGTGCCAGCAGTTTTCTCGGGGGGGCCGTGGCAGATACGCAGTATTTT

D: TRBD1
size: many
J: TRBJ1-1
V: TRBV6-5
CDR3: CASSYLQGARGTEAFF
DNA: TGTGCCAGCAGTTATTTGCAGGGGGCGCGGGGCACTGAAGCTTTCTTT

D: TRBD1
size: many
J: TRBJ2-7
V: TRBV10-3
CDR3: CAISDPLPGQGSYEQYF
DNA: TGTGCCATCAGTGATCCCTTACCGGGACAGGGATCCTACGAGCAGTACTTC

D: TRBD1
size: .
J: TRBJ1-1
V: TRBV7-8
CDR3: CATAPGGTEAFF
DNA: TGTGCCACGGCTCCAGGGGGCACTGAAGCTTTCTTT

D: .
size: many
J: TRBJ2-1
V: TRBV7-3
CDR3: CASSLPERANEQFF
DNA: TGTGCCAGCAGCTTACCCGAGCGCGCCAATGAGCAGTTCTTC

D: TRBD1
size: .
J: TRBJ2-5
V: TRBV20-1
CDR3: CSAPPTGGGSRETQYF
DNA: TGCAGTGCGCCACCGACAGGGGGCGGATCCAGGGAGACCCAGTACTTC

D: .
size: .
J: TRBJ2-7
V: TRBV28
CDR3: CASSRSGLGNEQYF
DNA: TGTGCCAGCAGTCGATCCGGGCTCGGGAACGAGCAGTACTTC

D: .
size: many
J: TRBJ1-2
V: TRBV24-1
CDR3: CATSDTDYGYTF
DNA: TGTGCCACCAGTGATACGGACTATGGCTACACCTTC

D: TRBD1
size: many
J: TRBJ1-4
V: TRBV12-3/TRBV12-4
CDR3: CASSSQGARGEKLFF
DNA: TGTGCCAGCAGTTCCCAGGGGGCGAGAGGTGAAAAACTGTTTTTT

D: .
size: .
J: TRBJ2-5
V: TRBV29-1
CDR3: CSVRGLLATQYF
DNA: TGCAGCGTCCGAGGGTTATTGGCGACCCAGTACTTC

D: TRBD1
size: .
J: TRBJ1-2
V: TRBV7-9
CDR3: CASSLQGQGAVGYTF
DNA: TGTGCCAGCAGCTTACAAGGACAGGGGGCAGTGGGCTACACCTTC

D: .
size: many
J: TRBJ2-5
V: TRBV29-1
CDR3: CSVEVGRETQYF
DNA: TGCAGCGTTGAAGTAGGGCGAGAGACCCAGTACTTC

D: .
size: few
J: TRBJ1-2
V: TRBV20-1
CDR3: CSASPGATNYGYTF
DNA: TGCAGTGCTAGCCCAGGGGCAACAAACTATGGCTACACCTTC

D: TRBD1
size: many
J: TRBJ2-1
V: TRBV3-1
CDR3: CASSLPGQGLYNEQFF
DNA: TGTGCCAGCAGCCTACCGGGACAGGGACTCTACAATGAGCAGTTCTTC

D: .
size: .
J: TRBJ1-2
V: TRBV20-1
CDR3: CSASIPDAYGYTF
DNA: TGCAGTGCTAGTATACCGGATGCCTATGGCTACACCTTC

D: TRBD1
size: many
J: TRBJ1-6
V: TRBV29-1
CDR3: CSGRESDRVHSPLHF
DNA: TGCAGCGGACGAGAATCGGACAGGGTTCATTCACCCCTCCACTTT

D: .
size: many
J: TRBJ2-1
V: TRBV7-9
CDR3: CASSERVSNWPYNEQFF
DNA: TGTGCCAGCAGCGAAAGGGTCAGCAACTGGCCCTACAATGAGCAGTTCTTC

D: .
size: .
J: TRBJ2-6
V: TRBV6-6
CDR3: CASMSREDGANVLTF
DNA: TGTGCCAGCATGTCCAGGGAGGATGGGGCCAACGTCCTGACTTTC

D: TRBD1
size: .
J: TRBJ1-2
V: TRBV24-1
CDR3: CATSDTGTGGARSGYTF
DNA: TGTGCCACCAGTGATACCGGGACAGGGGGCGCCCGTAGTGGCTACACCTTC

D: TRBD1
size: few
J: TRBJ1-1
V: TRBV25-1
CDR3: CASAARMDRVTEAFF
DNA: TGTGCCAGCGCCGCCAGAATGGACAGGGTCACTGAAGCTTTCTTT

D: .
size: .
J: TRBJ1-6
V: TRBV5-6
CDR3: CASSYQGPLHF
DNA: TGTGCCAGCAGTTACCAGGGTCCCCTCCACTTT

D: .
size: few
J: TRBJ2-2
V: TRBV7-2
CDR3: CASSSGLGELFF
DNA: TGTGCCAGCAGCTCAGGGCTCGGGGAGCTGTTTTTT

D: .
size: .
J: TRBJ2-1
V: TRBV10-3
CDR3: CAISGGQTSETQFF
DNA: TGTGCCATCAGTGGTGGGCAGACCTCGGAGACCCAGTTCTTC

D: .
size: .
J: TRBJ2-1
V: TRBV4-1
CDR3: CANSHDQGSEQFF
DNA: TGCGCCAACAGCCATGACCAGGGGTCTGAACAGTTCTTC

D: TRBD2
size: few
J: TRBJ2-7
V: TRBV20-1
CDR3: CSARGLTSGGANEQYF
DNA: TGCAGTGCTAGAGGCTTGACTAGCGGGGGGGCCAATGAGCAGTACTTC

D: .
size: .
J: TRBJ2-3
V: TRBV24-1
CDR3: CATSGPGTGTTDTQYF
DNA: TGTGCCACCAGTGGTCCCGGGACGGGGACCACAGATACGCAGTATTTT

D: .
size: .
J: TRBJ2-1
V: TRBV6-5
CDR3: CASTTGVEQFF
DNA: TGTGCCAGCACCACGGGTGTTGAGCAGTTCTTC

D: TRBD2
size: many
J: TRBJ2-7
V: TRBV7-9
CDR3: CASSLATSGSPYEQYF
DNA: TGTGCCAGCAGCTTAGCGACTAGCGGGAGTCCCTACGAGCAGTACTTC

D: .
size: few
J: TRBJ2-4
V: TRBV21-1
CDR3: CASSAMRGQLAKNIQYF
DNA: TGTGCCAGCAGCGCAATGAGGGGACAGCTAGCCAAAAACATTCAGTACTTC

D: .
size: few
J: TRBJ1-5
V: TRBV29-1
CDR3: CSVKELNQPQHF
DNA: TGCAGCGTTAAGGAGCTCAATCAGCCCCAGCATTTT

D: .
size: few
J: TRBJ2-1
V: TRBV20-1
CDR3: CSVQLQGWAWEQFF
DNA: TGCAGTGTTCAATTACAGGGATGGGCTTGGGAGCAGTTCTTC

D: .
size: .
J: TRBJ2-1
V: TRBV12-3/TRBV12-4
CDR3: CASSLEQDEQFF
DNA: TGTGCCAGCAGTTTAGAGCAGGATGAGCAGTTCTTC

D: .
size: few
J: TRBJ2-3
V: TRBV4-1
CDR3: CASSRLTFTSSTDTQYF
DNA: TGCGCCAGCAGCCGTCTGACTTTCACATCTAGCACAGATACGCAGTATTTT

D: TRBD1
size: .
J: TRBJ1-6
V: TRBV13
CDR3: CASSQDRGVISPLHF
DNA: TGTGCCAGCAGCCAGGACAGGGGAGTCATTTCACCCCTCCACTTT

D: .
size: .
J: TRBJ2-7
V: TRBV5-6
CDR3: CASSFPVGTLTTSYEQYF
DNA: TGTGCCAGCAGCTTTCCCGTCGGGACCCTCACAACATCCTACGAGCAGTACTTC

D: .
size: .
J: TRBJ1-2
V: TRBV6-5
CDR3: CASRKAGTDIYGYTF
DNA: TGTGCCAGCCGGAAAGCCGGGACCGATATCTATGGCTACACCTTC

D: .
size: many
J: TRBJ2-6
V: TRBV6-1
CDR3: CASGGQRGLSGANVLTF
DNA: TGTGCCAGCGGCGGACAGAGAGGGTTGTCTGGGGCCAACGTCCTGACTTTC